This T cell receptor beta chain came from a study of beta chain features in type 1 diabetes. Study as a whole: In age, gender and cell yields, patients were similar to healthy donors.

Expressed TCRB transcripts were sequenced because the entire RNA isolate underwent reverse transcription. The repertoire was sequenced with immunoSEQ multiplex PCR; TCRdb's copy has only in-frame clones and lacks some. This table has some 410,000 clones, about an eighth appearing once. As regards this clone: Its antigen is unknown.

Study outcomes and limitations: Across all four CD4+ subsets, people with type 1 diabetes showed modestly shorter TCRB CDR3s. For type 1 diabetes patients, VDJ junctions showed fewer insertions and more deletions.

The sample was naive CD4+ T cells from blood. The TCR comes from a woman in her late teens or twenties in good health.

CDR3 region: CASSQVSSGANVLTF. In nucleotides, the CDR3 is TGTGCCAGCAGCCAAGTTTCCTCTGGGGCCAACGTCCTGACTTTC. The rearrangement joins TRBV4-2 to TRBJ2-6; no clear D. The CDR3 length is 15 residues. The germline V gene has CDR1 LGHNA and CDR2 YNFKEQ. The V end was cut by 1 base, the J end by 0 bases, with 4 bases between.